This is a list of T cell receptor beta chains from one sample in a study of shared clonotypes between healthy human individuals. Generated by immunoSEQ multiplex PCR, the TCRdb table keeps only in-frame clones and is missing some. The repertoire holds 980,000 or so clones, with approximately 80% as singletons. The sample comprised memory CD4+ T cells sorted from blood. Receptor source: a man between 18 and 35 years old in good health. The CDR3 runs from the conserved cysteine through the conserved F or W. The D gene is left open where the match is weak. A clone size is listed for some rows: how often the clone was seen (once, few, many), or a class if it is expanded.

d_call | j_call | v_call | clone_size | cdr3_nt | cdr3_aa
- | TRBJ1-5 | TRBV7-6 | - | TGTGCCAGCAGCTTGACGCATCAGCCCCAGCATTTT | CASSLTHQPQHF
- | TRBJ2-5 | TRBV14 | - | TGTGCCAGCAGCCAAGATCTTCTAAAGGGGCCGGGCCGGGAGACCCAGTACTTC | CASSQDLLKGPGRETQYF
TRBD2 | TRBJ2-3 | TRBV5-1 | - | TGCGCCAGCAGCTTGCTTACTAGCGGGCAAGATACGCAGTATTTT | CASSLLTSGQDTQYF
- | TRBJ2-2 | TRBV9 | - | TGTGCCAGCAGCGTAGCTGGGGAGCTGTTTTTT | CASSVAGELFF
- | TRBJ1-4 | TRBV28 | many | TGTGCCAGCAGTTTTTACGATCCTGCAACTAATGAAAAACTGTTTTTT | CASSFYDPATNEKLFF
- | TRBJ2-7 | TRBV28 | - | TGTGCCAGCAGCTTCCTGACAGACCGCTCCTACGAGCAGTACTTC | CASSFLTDRSYEQYF
- | TRBJ2-7 | TRBV7-9 | - | TGTGCCAGCAGCTTAGGTACAGGTCCCAACTACGAGCAGTACTTC | CASSLGTGPNYEQYF
- | TRBJ1-1 | TRBV30 | once | TGTGCCTGGAGTACCTCCTTAAGTAGTAACACTGAAGCTTTCTTT | CAWSTSLSSNTEAFF
TRBD1 | TRBJ2-6 | TRBV11-2 | - | TGTGCCAGCAGCGCCCGGGACAGAGGGTCTGGGGCCAACGTCCTGACTTTC | CASSARDRGSGANVLTF
- | TRBJ1-1 | TRBV11-2 | - | TGTGCCAGCAGACCCCCCACCGGGGGCGCTAACACTGAAGCTTTCTTT | CASRPPTGGANTEAFF
- | TRBJ2-3 | TRBV25-1 | few | TGTGCCAGCAGTTACTGGGGGTTT | CASSYWGF
- | TRBJ2-7 | TRBV5-6 | - | TGTGCCAGCAGCTTGGGGACATCCTACTACGAGCAGTACTTC | CASSLGTSYYEQYF
TRBD2 | TRBJ2-3 | TRBV7-9 | - | TGTGCCAGCAGCTTAGCTAGCGGGGGGACGAATACGCAGTATTTT | CASSLASGGTNTQYF
- | TRBJ2-5 | TRBV4-3 | - | TGCGCCAGCAGCCAGACCGGGACCGAGGAGACCCAGTACTTC | CASSQTGTEETQYF
TRBD1 | TRBJ1-3 | TRBV30 | - | TGTGCCTGGAGTGGGGGAAAGACAGGGTCTTCTGGAAACACCATATATTTT | CAWSGGKTGSSGNTIYF
- | TRBJ2-7 | TRBV11-2 | - | TGTGCCAGCAGCCCACAGGGAGGAGCCTACGAGCAGTACTTC | CASSPQGGAYEQYF
TRBD1 | TRBJ2-7 | TRBV4-1 | once | TGCGCCAGCAGCCAAGATCGCCCCGGACAGGCGATAGTCTACGAGCAGTACTTC | CASSQDRPGQAIVYEQYF
TRBD1 | TRBJ2-1 | TRBV25-1 | - | TGTGCCAGCGACCAACCGGGGACAGGGGGAAAAAATGAGCAGTTCTTC | CASDQPGTGGKNEQFF